Listed here are 19 T cell receptor beta chains from one sample, sequenced in a study of CD8 T cells in ankylosing spondylitis. TCRdb fed the 5' RACE reads into MiXCR, producing one record per CDR3 protein. The sample consists of 130,000 or so distinct CDR3 sequences, about 6.4% of them appearing once. Sample: blood, either unsorted or a sorted T cell fraction (not recorded which). The receptors stem from a male donor with ankylosing spondylitis or in good health (not recorded which).

This clonotype was seen many times. This rearrangement joins TRBV12-3 or TRBV12-4 to TRBJ1-6; 8 nucleotides align to TRBD1. The CDR3 has 14 amino acids. With V trimmed by 7 bases and J by 10 bases, 9 bases remained unmatched. CDR3 sequence (DNA): TGTGCCAGCATGCTGGGACAGGTCGGGTCACCCCTCCACTTT. Amino acid sequence: CASMLGQVGSPLHF.

At least ten counts were recorded for this clonotype. The chain recombines TRBV29-1 with TRBJ2-7; weak D call: TRBD2 (6 bases). CDR3 size: 13 residues. Germline V gene lookup returns CDR1 SQVTM and CDR2 ANQGSEA. V dropped 7 bases and J dropped 1 base, with 14 bases sitting between them. The CDR3 sequence is CSATPGASYEQYF. The DNA of the CDR3 is TGCAGCGCCACACCGGGAGCATCCTACGAGCAGTACTTC.

This clonotype was seen at least ten times. This chain joins TRBV28 and TRBJ2-5, with D unclear. Germline CDR1 is MDHEN and CDR2 is SYDVKM. V lost 3 bases and J lost 0, with 17 bases in between. CDR3 size: 17 residues. The DNA of the CDR3 is TGTGCCAGCAGTTTTTTGAACCTAAGGAAGTACCAAGAGACCCAGTACTTC. Translated: CASSFLNLRKYQETQYF.

This clonotype was observed at least ten times. V and J are TRBV20-1 and TRBJ2-5; 7 nucleotides agree with TRBD2. V shed 4 bases and J 1 base; nucleotides not matched to a gene: 12. From germline, CDR1 is DFQATT and CDR2 SNEGSKA (reference sequence). The CDR3 loop spans 16 amino acids. The CDR3 nucleotides read TGCAGTGCTACCCCCGCGCCTAGCGGACCCCAAGAGACCCAGTACTTC. Translation: CSATPAPSGPQETQYF.

In this sample, this clonotype turned up many times. The rearrangement joins TRBV5-1 to TRBJ2-1, with D unclear. Trimming left V 3 bases short and J 12 bases short, with 19 bases between. In germline, CDR1 is SGHRS, CDR2 YFSETQ. The CDR3 loop spans 14 amino acids. In DNA, the CDR3 is TGCGCCAGCAGCTCAACCGGTCCCTATTTCGCGCAGTTCTTC. Its translation: CASSSTGPYFAQFF.

This clonotype has at least ten counts. The chain couples TRBV5-5 to TRBJ2-3; no definite D call. CDR1 and CDR2 (germline): SGHKS, YYEKEE (reference sequence). The CDR3 totals 11 residues. Trimming pared 1 base from V and 6 bases from J, leaving 3 bases between. Here the CDR3 DNA reads TGTGCCAGCAGCTTGCCCGATACGCAGTATTTT. It specifies CASSLPDTQYF.

This clonotype was recorded at least ten times. V gene TRBV5-1 combines with J gene TRBJ2-2, with 8 nucleotides matching TRBD2. Germline CDR1 reads SGHRS; CDR2 reads YFSETQ. Trimming cost V 2 bases and J 4 bases; bases outside gene matches: 10. The CDR3 runs 17 residues. CDR3 sequence: CASSFFTAGVSTGELFF. For the CDR3, the DNA is TGCGCCAGCAGCTTTTTTACAGCGGGAGTCTCCACCGGGGAGCTGTTTTTT.

This clonotype was picked up many times. This chain uses TRBV5-6 with TRBJ2-2; D gene ambiguous. The V and J ends lost 3 bases and 6 bases respectively, with 6 bases between them. This CDR3 has 12 residues. Germline V gene data show CDR1 as SGHDT and CDR2 as YYEEEE. In DNA form, the CDR3 reads TGTGCCAGCAGCTATCCAGCCGGGGAGCTGTTTTTT. It yields the protein CASSYPAGELFF. The variable domain in full, completed from reference TRBV5-6 and TRBJ2-2, reads DAGVTQSPTHLIKTRGQQVTLRCSPKSGHDTVSWYQQALGQGPQFIFQYYEEEERQRGNFPDRFSGHQFPNYSSELNVNALLLGDSALYLCASSYPAGELFFGEGSRLTVL.

The sample holds many counts of this clonotype. The genes are TRBV6-5 and TRBJ1-5, with D unclear. The CDR3 covers 15 residues. Germline V gene lookup returns CDR1 MNHEY and CDR2 SVGAGI. Trimming pared 4 bases from V and 0 bases from J, leaving 10 bases between. CDR3 loop: CASSFRAYSNQPQHF. CDR3 DNA sequence: TGTGCCAGCAGTTTTCGAGCCTATAGCAATCAGCCCCAGCATTTT.

This clonotype came up many times. V and J are TRBV7-3 and TRBJ2-3; tentatively, D is TRBD2 (5 bases). Per germline, CDR1 SGHTA and CDR2 FQGTGA. This CDR3 contains 13 residues. V gave up 5 bases and J gave up 10 bases, with 16 bases separating them. CDR3 DNA sequence: TGTGCCAGCAGCCCGAGAGGGAGTCAGGCGCAGTATTTT. Its translation: CASSPRGSQAQYF.

This clonotype was found a few times. The V and J genes are TRBV6-5 and TRBJ2-2; no definite D call. This CDR3 contains 13 residues. With 5 bases removed from V and 2 bases from J, the gap between germline ends came to 6 bases. Germline lookup yields CDR1 MNHEY and CDR2 SVGAGI. CDR3 residues: CASSHLNTGELFF. Here the CDR3 DNA reads TGTGCCAGCAGTCACCTCAACACCGGGGAGCTGTTTTTT.

This clonotype was counted only a few times. V usage is TRBV5-6 and J usage is TRBJ1-1; D call uncertain. Trimming removed 2 bases from V and 4 bases from J, with 6 bases in between. The germline CDR1 and CDR2 sequences are SGHDT and YYEEEE. There are 12 residues in the CDR3. This CDR3 is CASSFASTEAFF. CDR3 in DNA: TGTGCCAGCAGCTTTGCCAGCACTGAAGCTTTCTTT.

This clonotype has a count of ten or more. One junction end disagrees with the germline gene, perhaps due to a read error. J is TRBJ2-7 and V is TRBV18; 11 bases fit TRBD2. This CDR3 region has 16 residues. Germline V gene sequence: CDR1 KGHSH, CDR2 LQKENI. The chain's CDR3 is CASSQGTSGSSYEQYF. The CDR3 nucleotides are TGCGCCAGCAGCCAAGGGACTAGCGGAAGCTCCTACGAGCAGTACTTC.

The sample holds many counts of this clonotype. V is TRBV12-3 or TRBV12-4 and J is TRBJ1-5; no clear D. This CDR3 has 15 residues. V dropped 3 bases and J dropped 4 bases, with 13 bases sitting between them. The chain's CDR3 is CASSLGGALNQPQHF. Written as DNA, the CDR3 is TGTGCCAGCAGTTTGGGCGGAGCCCTGAATCAGCCCCAGCATTTT.

This clonotype came up many times. V is TRBV7-2 and J is TRBJ1-5; D remains unclear. The CDR3 has 13 residues. Germline loops: CDR1 SGHTA, CDR2 FQGNSA. V was cut by 4 bases and J by 5 bases, with 9 bases left in between. The CDR3 protein is CASSSRVDQPQHF. CDR3 nucleotide sequence: TGTGCCAGCAGCTCCCGTGTGGATCAGCCCCAGCATTTT.

The table lists this clonotype with many counts. CDR3 sequence reads: CASSLAERGSNYGYTF. The CDR3 nucleotides are TGCGCCAGCAGCTTGGCCGAGCGGGGCTCAAACTATGGCTACACCTTC. The chain joins TRBV5-1 to TRBJ1-2; TRBD1 might be the D (5 bases). The germline V and J ends were trimmed by 0 bases and 2 bases, with 14 bases remaining between them. The germline gives CDR1 SGHRS, CDR2 YFSETQ. The CDR3 extends over 16 amino acids.

This clonotype was recorded many times. This sequence joins TRBV19 and TRBJ2-5; no clear D. Germline V CDR1 and CDR2: LNHDA, SQIVND (reference sequence). The CDR3 length is 15 residues. Trimming cost V 5 bases and J 3 bases, with 16 bases left between them. CDR3 residues: CASSETRGGKETQYF. CDR3 bases: TGTGCCAGTAGTGAGACCCGCGGCGGAAAAGAGACCCAGTACTTC.

This clonotype was found many times. J is TRBJ2-7 and V is TRBV7-2; D remains ambiguous. Germline CDR1 reads SGHTA; CDR2 reads FQGNSA. The CDR3 runs to 14 residues. The V end lost 3 bases, the J end lost 3 bases, and 12 bases lay between the germline ends. This CDR3 is CASSFAGSNYEQYF. The CDR3, as DNA: TGTGCCAGCAGCTTCGCCGGTTCGAACTACGAGCAGTACTTC.

A word on this clonotype: This may come from a read error, since a much larger clone is one base off. The chain is built from TRBV5-5 and TRBJ2-1; no firm D call. The CDR3 contains 12 residues. The germline V gene encodes CDR1 SGHKS and CDR2 YYEKEE (reference sequence). V was pared by 4 bases and J by 9 bases, with 11 bases between. CDR3 in amino acids: CASSPPLSEQFF. DNA for the CDR3: TGTGCCAGCAGCCCCCCACTCAGTGAGCAGTTCTTC.